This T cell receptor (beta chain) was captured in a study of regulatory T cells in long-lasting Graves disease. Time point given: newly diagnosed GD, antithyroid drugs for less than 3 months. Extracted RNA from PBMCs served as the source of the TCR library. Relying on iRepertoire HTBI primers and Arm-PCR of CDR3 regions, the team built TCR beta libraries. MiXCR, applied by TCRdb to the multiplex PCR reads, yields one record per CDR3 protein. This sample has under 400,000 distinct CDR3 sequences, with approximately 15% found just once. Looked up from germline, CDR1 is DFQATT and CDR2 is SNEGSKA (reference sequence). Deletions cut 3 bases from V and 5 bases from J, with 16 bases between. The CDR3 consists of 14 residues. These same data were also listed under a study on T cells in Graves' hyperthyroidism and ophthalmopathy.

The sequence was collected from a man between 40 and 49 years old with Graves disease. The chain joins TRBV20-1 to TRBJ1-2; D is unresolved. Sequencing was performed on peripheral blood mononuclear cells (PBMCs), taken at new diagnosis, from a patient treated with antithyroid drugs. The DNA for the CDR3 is TGCAGTGCTAGCCCCAGTTCCACGGCATATGGCTACACCTTC. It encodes CSASPSSTAYGYTF.